This TCR beta chain was captured in a study of shared clonotypes between healthy human individuals (dated by TCRdb to 2020 to 2022). With regard to the full study: Two women and a few men aged 18 to 49 years were included in the cohort. Per donor, three plates each were used for CD4 naive and CD4 memory, two for CD8 naive, and one for CD8 memory. Leukapheresis yielded between about 0.94 and 10 billion PBMCs per donor. Libraries were prepared and TCR repertoires were sequenced by different laboratories using diverse techniques, in order to increase sequencing depth and limit assay-specific biases. Blood TCR repertoires of about 5 healthy adults were deeply sequenced to estimate repertoire size and the extent of clonotype sharing between individuals.

CD8 naive samples consisted of CD45RO-negative cells that were positively selected for CCR7, yielding a CD45RA+CCR7+ population without TemRA cells. Donors were healthy HIV-negative adults with no recently reported acute infections or vaccinations. Every donor was a Caucasian adult residing in Nashville, Tennessee, USA. After blood collection by leukapheresis, PBMCs were isolated using Ficoll-Histopaque density gradient centrifugation and then cryopreserved in the vapor phase of liquid nitrogen. Purity and quantity of every magnetically sorted T cell population were checked by analytical flow cytometry. Genomic DNA was isolated from each sorted fraction and quantified by UV absorbance on a Nanodrop 2000c. Points the paper makes about the study in general: Sampling was restricted to blood, and TCR repertoires in tissues likely differ from the TCR repertoires found in blood. Sharing across a few donors was observed for about 4.8% of naive CD4, over 3% of naive CD8, over 2% of memory CD4, and over 0.3% of memory CD8 clonotypes. Naive subsets generally had larger estimated clonotype richness than memory subsets did. Pairwise subsampling indicated that sequencing depth was expected to affect the degree of clonotype sharing among donors. Because the study included only a small number of donors, the genetic and exposure-history diversity represented was limited. Higher generation probabilities were observed for clonotypes shared by all four sorted-subset donors than for non-shared clonotypes. Incomplete sequencing was indicated by rarefaction of sorted-subset datasets, despite the large sequencing depth.

This clone has just one count. This receptor's antigen is unknown. Base qualities are missing; no much larger clone stands one base away. CDR1 and CDR2 (SEHNR, FQNEAQ) derive from the germline V gene (reference sequence). The CDR3 runs 18 amino acids, cysteine and phenylalanine included. The entry retains the CDR3 DNA only, 54 bases that are in frame from base 1. Clipping removes 5 bases from V and 1 base from J, with 15 as the unmatched junction base count. TCR CDR3 regions were amplified from genomic DNA by multiplex PCR using the deep immunoSEQ assay. Genomic DNA extracted from each cell subset was distributed evenly over all wells of several immunoSEQ 96-well plates, and each plate served as one replicate. For sorted subsets, 200 to 250 ng of genomic DNA, equivalent to roughly 33,000 T cell genomes, went into each replicate PCR. Purified libraries were measured with a Qubit 3.0 fluorometer, size-checked on a Bioanalyzer 2100, and measured again with the KAPA Library Quantification kit. A separate single-read 150-cycle Illumina NextSeq 550 flow cell was used to sequence each immunoSEQ 96-well plate. The original methods were these. Because the immunoSEQ output held only junctional sequences and lacked quality scores, the filtering could not match the filtering applied to full-length reads. To assign V/J genes and CDR3, sequences were annotated using PyIR, a Python wrapper for IgBLAST v1.9, with IMGT germline references. Reads were removed for weak V/J assignments (E-value above 1e-6), missing CDR3, stop codons, out-of-frame junctions, or ambiguous translated residues. A V3J clonotype was defined by an identical inferred V gene, J gene, and CDR3 amino acid sequence. The percentage overlap between two repertoires was calculated by dividing the number of shared unique clonotypes by the size of the smaller repertoire. RTK rarefaction, the Chao1 estimator, and Recon v2.1 estimates of unobserved clonotypes were used to assess repertoire richness. Generation probabilities were computed with OLGA for all TCRbeta clonotypes obtained by the gDNA method from several donors. Drawn from immuneACCESS, this table holds only the in-frame rearrangements with V and J called that TCRdb kept. Clones are partly lost; checked studies trace under half to an unresolved V gene and leave the rest unexplained. The V and J calls and the clone size are those of that table, but D and trimming were determined from the DNA. Recorded for this sample are about 680,000 clones; 90% to 95% of them occurred a single time. Together, the top ten hold 24% of the sample.

Sequencing was done on a sample of naive CD8+ T cells sorted from blood. The cell subset or site tag for this specimen amounts to: CD45RA+CCR7+. This sequence originates from a man aged 25 to 45 in good health. Recombination linked TRBV7-9 to TRBJ2-3; TRBD1 agrees with 7 junctional bases. For the CDR3, the sequence is CASSRLPDRTAGTDTQYF. Read as DNA, the sequence is TGTGCCAGCAGCCGACTACCGGACAGGACAGCCGGCACAGATACGCAGTATTTT. Full variable domain (CDR3 extended with the reference TRBV7-9 and TRBJ2-3 proteins): DTGVSQNPRHKITKRGQNVTFRCDPISEHNRLYWYRQTLGQGPEFLTYFQNEAQLEKSRLLSDRFSAERPKGSFSTLEIQRTEQGDSAMYLCASSRLPDRTAGTDTQYFGPGTRLTVL.